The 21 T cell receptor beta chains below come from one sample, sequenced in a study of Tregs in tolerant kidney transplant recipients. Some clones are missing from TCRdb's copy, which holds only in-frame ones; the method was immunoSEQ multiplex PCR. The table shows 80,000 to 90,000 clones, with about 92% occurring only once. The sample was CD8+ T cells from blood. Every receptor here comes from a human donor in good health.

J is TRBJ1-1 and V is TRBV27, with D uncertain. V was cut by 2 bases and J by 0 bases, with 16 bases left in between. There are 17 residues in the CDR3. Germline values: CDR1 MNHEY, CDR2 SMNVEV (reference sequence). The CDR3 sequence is CASSLKMGRTMNTEAFF. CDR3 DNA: TGTGCCAGCAGTTTAAAGATGGGGAGAACCATGAACACTGAAGCTTTCTTT.

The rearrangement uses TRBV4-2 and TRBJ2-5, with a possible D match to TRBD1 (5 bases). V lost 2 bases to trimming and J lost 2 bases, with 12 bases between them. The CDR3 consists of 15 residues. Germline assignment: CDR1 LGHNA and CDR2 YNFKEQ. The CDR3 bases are TGTGCCAGCAGCCAATTAAGGGGTACGCAAGAGACCCAGTACTTC. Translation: CASSQLRGTQETQYF.

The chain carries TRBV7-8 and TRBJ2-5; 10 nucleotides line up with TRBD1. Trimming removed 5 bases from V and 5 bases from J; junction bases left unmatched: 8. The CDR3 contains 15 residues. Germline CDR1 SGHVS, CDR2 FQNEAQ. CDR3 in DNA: TGTGCCAGCAGCCCCCAGGGACAGGGGCTCGAGACCCAGTACTTC. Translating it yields CASSPQGQGLETQYF.

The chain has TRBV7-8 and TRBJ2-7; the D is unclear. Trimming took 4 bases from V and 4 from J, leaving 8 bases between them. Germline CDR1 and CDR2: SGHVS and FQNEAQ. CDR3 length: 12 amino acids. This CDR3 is CASSSDLYEQYF. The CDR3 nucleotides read TGTGCCAGCAGCTCAGACTTGTACGAGCAGTACTTC.

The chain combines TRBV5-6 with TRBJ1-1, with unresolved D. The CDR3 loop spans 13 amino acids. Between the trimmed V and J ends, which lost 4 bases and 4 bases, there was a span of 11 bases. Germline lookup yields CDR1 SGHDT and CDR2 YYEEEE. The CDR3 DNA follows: TGTGCCAGCAGCCTAGAGGGATCCACTGAAGCTTTCTTT. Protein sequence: CASSLEGSTEAFF.

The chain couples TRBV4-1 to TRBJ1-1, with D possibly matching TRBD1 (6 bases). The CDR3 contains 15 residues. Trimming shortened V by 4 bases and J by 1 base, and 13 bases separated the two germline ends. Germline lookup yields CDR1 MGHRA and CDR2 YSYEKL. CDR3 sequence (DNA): TGCGCCAGCAGCCCGGACAGATTGGGGAACACTGAAGCTTTCTTT. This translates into CASSPDRLGNTEAFF.

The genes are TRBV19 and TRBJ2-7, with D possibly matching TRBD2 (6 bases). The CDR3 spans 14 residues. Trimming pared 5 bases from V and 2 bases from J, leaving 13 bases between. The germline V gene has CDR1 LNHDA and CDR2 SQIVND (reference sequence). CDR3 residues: CASSVTRGAYEQYF. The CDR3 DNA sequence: TGTGCCAGTAGTGTGACTAGAGGGGCCTACGAGCAGTACTTC.

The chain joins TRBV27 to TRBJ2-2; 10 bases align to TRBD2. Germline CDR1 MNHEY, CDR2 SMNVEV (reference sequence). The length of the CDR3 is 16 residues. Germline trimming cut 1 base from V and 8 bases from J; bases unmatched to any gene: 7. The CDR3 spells CASSLLASGRKGELFF. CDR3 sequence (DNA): TGTGCCAGCAGTTTATTGGCTAGCGGGAGAAAGGGGGAGCTGTTTTTT.

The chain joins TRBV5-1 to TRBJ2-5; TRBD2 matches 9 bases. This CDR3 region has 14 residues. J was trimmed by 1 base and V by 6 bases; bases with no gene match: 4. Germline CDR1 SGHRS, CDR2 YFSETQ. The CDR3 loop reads CASTSGESQETQYF. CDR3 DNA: TGCGCCAGCACTAGCGGGGAGTCCCAAGAGACCCAGTACTTC.

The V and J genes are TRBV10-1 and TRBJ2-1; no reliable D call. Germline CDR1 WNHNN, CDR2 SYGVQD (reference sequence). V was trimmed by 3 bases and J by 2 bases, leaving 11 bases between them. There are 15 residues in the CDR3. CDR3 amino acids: CASSDVGMPYNEQFF. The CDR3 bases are TGCGCCAGCAGTGACGTAGGGATGCCCTACAATGAGCAGTTCTTC.

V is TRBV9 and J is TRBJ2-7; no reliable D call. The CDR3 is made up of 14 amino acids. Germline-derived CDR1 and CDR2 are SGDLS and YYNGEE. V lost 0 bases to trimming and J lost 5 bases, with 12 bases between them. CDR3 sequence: CASSVADPRDEQYF. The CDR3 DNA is TGTGCCAGCAGCGTAGCTGACCCAAGGGACGAGCAGTACTTC.

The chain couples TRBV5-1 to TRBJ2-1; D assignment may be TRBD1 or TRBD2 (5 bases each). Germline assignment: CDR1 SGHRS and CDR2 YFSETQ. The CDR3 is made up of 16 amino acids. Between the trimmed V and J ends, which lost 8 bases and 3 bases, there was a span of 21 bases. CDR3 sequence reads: CASRQSPGASYNEQFF. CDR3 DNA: TGCGCCAGTCGACAATCCCCCGGGGCCAGCTACAATGAGCAGTTCTTC.

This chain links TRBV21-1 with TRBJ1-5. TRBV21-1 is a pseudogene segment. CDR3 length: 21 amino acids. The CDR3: CASSKFSFTGIQTYSNQPQHF. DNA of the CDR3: TGTGCCAGCAGCAAATTTAGCTTTACCGGGATCCAGACTTATAGCAATCAGCCCCAGCATTTT.

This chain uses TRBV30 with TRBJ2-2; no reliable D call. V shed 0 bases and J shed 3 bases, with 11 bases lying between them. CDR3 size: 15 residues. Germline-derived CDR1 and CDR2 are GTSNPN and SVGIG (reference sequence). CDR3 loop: CAWSVFGKDTGELFF. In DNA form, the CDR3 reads TGTGCCTGGAGTGTATTTGGAAAGGACACCGGGGAGCTGTTTTTT.

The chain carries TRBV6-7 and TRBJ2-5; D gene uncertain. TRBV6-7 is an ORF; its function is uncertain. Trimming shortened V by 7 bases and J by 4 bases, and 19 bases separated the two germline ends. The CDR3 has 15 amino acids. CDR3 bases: TGTGCCAGCACGGATCAGGTAGGCCTCCGAGAGACCCAGTACTTC. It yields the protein CASTDQVGLRETQYF.

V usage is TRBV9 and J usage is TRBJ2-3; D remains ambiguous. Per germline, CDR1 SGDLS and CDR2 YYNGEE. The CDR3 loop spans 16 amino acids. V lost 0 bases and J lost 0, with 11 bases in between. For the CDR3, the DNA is TGTGCCAGCAGCGTAGAGCCAACCTCTAGCACAGATACGCAGTATTTT. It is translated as CASSVEPTSSTDTQYF.

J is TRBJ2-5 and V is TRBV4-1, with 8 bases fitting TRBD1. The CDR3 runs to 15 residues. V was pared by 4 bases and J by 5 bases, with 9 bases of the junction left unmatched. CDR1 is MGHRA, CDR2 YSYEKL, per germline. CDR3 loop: CASSRLDREWETQYF. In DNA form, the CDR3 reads TGCGCCAGCAGCCGACTGGACAGGGAATGGGAGACCCAGTACTTC.

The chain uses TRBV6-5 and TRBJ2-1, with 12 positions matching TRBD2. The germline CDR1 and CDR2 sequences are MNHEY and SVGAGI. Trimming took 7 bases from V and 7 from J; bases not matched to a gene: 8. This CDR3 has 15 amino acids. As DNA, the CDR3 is TGTGCCAGCACCCCCCTAGCGGGAGGGCCTAATGAGCAGTTCTTC. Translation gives CASTPLAGGPNEQFF.

Here the CDR3 DNA reads TGTGCCAGCTCACCTCGGGACATGAACACCGGGGAGCTGTTTTTT. Protein: CASSPRDMNTGELFF. This rearrangement joins TRBV18 to TRBJ2-2; D may be TRBD1 (6 bases). V was pared by 3 bases and J by 1 base, with 9 bases between. The V gene's germline CDR1 is KGHSH and CDR2 LQKENI. The CDR3 consists of 15 residues.

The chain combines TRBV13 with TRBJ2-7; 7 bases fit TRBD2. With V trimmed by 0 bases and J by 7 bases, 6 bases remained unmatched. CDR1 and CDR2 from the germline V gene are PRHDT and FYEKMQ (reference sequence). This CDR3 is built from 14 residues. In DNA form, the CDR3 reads TGTGCCAGCAGCTTAGGGCTAGCGGAGGTAGAGCAGTACTTC. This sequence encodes CASSLGLAEVEQYF.

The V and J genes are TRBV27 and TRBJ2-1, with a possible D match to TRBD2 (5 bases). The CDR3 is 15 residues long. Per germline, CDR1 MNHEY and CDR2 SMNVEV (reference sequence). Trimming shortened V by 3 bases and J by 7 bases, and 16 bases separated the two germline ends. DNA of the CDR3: TGTGCCAGCAGTTTCTCCGGTAGCGATTGGAATGAGCAGTTCTTC. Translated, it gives CASSFSGSDWNEQFF.